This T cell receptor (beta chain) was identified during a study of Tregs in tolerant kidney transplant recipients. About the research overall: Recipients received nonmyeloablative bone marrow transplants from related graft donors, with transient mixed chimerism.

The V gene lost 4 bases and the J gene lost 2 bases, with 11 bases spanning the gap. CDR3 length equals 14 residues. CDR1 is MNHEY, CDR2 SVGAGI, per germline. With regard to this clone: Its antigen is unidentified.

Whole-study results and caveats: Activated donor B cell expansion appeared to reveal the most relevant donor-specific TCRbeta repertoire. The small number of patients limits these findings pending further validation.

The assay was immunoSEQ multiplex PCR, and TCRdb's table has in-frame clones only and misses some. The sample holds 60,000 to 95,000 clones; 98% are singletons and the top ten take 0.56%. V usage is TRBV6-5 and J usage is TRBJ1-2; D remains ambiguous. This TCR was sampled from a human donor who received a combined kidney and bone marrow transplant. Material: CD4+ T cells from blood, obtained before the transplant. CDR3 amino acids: CASSFSRGNYGYTF. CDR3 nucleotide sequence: TGTGCCAGCAGTTTCTCACGCGGAAACTATGGCTACACCTTC.